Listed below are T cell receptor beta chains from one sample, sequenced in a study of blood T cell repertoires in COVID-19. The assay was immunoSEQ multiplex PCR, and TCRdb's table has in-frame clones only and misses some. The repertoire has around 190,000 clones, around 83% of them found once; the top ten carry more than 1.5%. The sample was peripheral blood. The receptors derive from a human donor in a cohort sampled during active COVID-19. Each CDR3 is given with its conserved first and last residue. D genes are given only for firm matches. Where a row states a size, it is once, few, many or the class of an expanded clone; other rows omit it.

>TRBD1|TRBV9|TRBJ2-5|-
CASMRDREETQYF
TGTGCCAGCATGAGGGACAGGGAAGAGACCCAGTACTTC
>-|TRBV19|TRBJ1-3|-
CASSTGSGNTIYF
TGTGCCAGTAGTACAGGGTCTGGAAACACCATATATTTT
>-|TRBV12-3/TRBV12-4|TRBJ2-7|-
CASSSQGEQYF
TGTGCCAGCAGTTCCCAGGGGGAGCAGTACTTC
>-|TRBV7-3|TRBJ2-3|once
CASSFAGFTDTQYF
TGTGCCAGCAGCTTCGCGGGATTCACAGATACGCAGTATTTT
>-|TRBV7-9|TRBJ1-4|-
CASSRTGGNEKLFF
TGTGCCAGCAGCCGCACAGGTGGAAATGAAAAACTGTTTTTT
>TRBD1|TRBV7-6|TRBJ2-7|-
CASSLGPPTGGTYEQYF
TGTGCCAGCAGCTTAGGCCCCCCGACAGGGGGCACCTACGAGCAGTACTTC
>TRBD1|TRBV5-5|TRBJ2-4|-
CASSFGQADIQYF
TGTGCCAGCAGCTTTGGACAGGCGGACATTCAGTACTTC
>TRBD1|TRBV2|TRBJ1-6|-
CASSAYPQGADSPLHF
TGTGCCAGCAGTGCGTACCCCCAGGGGGCAGATTCACCCCTCCACTTT
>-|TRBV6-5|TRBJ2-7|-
CASSEPATYEQYF
TGTGCCAGCAGCGAGCCAGCGACCTACGAGCAGTACTTC
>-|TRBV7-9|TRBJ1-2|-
CASSLARGFVNYGYTF
TGTGCCAGCAGCTTAGCGCGGGGCTTCGTTAACTATGGCTACACCTTC
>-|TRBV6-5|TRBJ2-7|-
CASNRGGAVEEQYF
TGTGCCAGCAATAGGGGGGGCGCCGTTGAGGAGCAGTACTTC
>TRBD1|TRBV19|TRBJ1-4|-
CASSNSGTANEKLFF
TGTGCCAGTAGTAATTCCGGGACAGCTAATGAAAAACTGTTTTTT
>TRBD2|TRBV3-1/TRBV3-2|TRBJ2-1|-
CASSQEPGGYNEQFF
TGTGCCAGCAGCCAAGAGCCGGGGGGCTACAATGAGCAGTTCTTC
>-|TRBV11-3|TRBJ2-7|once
CASSRQGSYEQYF
TGTGCCAGCTCTCGCCAGGGAAGTTACGAGCAGTACTTC
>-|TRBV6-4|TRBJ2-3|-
CASSESSRGRTDTQYF
TGTGCCAGCAGTGAATCGTCGCGGGGGCGCACAGATACGCAGTATTTT
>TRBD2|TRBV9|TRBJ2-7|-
CASSEQAGGEEQYF
TGTGCCAGCAGCGAGCAAGCGGGAGGGGAAGAGCAGTACTTC
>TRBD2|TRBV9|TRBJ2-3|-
CASSVAASGPDTQYF
TGTGCCAGCAGCGTAGCTGCTAGCGGGCCAGATACGCAGTATTTT
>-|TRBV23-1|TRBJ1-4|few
CASSQPYSRYEKLFF
TGCGCCAGCAGTCAACCATACAGCCGATATGAAAAACTGTTTTTT
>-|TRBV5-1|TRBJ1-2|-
CASSSGEPYGYTF
TGCGCCAGCAGCTCAGGGGAACCCTATGGCTACACCTTC
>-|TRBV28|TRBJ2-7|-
CASSLGWGRTSYEQYF
TGTGCCAGCAGTTTAGGCTGGGGGCGAACGTCCTACGAGCAGTACTTC
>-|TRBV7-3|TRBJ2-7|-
CASSLSGAAREQYF
TGTGCCAGCAGCTTAAGCGGGGCGGCCCGCGAGCAGTACTTC
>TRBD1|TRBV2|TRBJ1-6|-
CANGQGSNSPLHF
TGTGCCAACGGACAGGGAAGTAATTCACCCCTCCACTTT
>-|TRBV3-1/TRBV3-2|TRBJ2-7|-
CASSQVAGVSYEQYF
TGTGCCAGCAGCCAAGTGGCAGGGGTCTCCTACGAGCAGTACTTC